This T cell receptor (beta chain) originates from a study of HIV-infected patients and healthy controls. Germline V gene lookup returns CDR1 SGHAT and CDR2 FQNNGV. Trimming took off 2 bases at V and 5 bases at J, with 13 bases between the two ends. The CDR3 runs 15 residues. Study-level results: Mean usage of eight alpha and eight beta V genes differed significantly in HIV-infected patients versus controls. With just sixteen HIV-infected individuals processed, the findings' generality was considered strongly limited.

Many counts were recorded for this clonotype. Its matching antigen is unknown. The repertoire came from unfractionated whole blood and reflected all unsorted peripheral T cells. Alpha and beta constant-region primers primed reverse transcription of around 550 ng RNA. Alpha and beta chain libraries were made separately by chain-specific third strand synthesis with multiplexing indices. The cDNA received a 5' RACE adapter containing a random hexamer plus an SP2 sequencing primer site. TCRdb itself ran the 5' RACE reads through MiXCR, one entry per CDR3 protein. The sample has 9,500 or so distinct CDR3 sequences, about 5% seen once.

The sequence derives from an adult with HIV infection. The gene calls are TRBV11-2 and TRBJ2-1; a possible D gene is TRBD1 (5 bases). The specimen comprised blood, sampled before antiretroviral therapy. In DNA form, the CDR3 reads TGTGCCAGCAGCTTATGGGCAGGGTCTCACAATGAGCAGTTCTTC. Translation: CASSLWAGSHNEQFF.